This entry describes one T cell receptor beta chain. As yet, its antigen is unknown. This record belongs to a study of Graves' ophthalmopathy and Graves' hyperthyroidism. Overall study findings and caveats: In blood appeared most of the expanded thyroid clonotypes whose frequency exceeded 0.001. Forecasting of ophthalmopathy progression by the model achieved roughly 69% sensitivity and approximately 72% specificity.

CDR3 regions of TCR beta were amplified from RNA transcripts. HTBI primers primed a first-round RT-PCR, and a second-round multiplex PCR followed. TCRdb fed the multiplex PCR reads into MiXCR, producing one record per CDR3 protein. This table has some 750,000 distinct CDR3 sequences, roughly two fifths appearing once. All donors with ophthalmopathy were recorded as having moderate-to-severe activity, CAS ≥3, NOSPECS ≥4 and a duration under 3 months. What supplied the PBMCs was approximately 10 ml of fresh peripheral blood. The CDR3 contains 12 residues. V was cut by 7 bases and J by 1 base, with 8 bases left in between.

The V call is TRBV12-3 or TRBV12-4, the J call TRBJ2-7; D remains ambiguous. The sequence was collected from an adult man with Graves' ophthalmopathy. Sequencing was done on a sample of peripheral blood. CDR3 amino acids: CASTDGSYEQYF. CDR3 DNA: TGTGCCAGCACCGACGGTTCCTACGAGCAGTACTTC.